These 24 T cell receptor beta chains were all obtained from the same sample, sequenced in a study of CD8 T cells in Susac syndrome. The authors reverse transcribed roughly 0.5 to 1 ug RNA with random hexamers. TCRdb ran MiXCR on the immunoSEQ multiplex PCR reads and lists one entry per CDR3 protein. Of hundreds of thousands of distinct CDR3 sequences listed, 75% to 90% are singletons. Sequences were obtained from CD8+ T cells from PBMCs. These receptors were taken from a human donor with multiple sclerosis.

V usage is TRBV29-1 and J usage is TRBJ1-1; the D gene is possibly TRBD1 (5 bases). The CDR3 is 17 residues long. Germline V CDR1 and CDR2: SQVTM, ANQGSEA. Trimming shortened V by 3 bases and J by 1 base, and 21 bases separated the two germline ends. CDR3 bases: TGCAGCGTTGAGGTACTCGTCGTAGGGGCAGGGAACACTGAAGCTTTCTTT. Amino acid sequence: CSVEVLVVGAGNTEAFF.

This clonotype has a single count. This rearrangement joins TRBV27 to TRBJ2-7; D not resolved. Germline CDR1 and CDR2: MNHEY and SMNVEV (reference sequence). The CDR3 runs to 15 residues. The V end lost 2 bases, the J end lost 0 bases, and 11 bases lay between the germline ends. The CDR3 loop is CASSLTLMSSYEQYF. The DNA for the CDR3 is TGTGCCAGCAGTTTAACCTTGATGAGCTCCTACGAGCAGTACTTC.

This clonotype was counted only a few times. The rearrangement joins TRBV27 to TRBJ2-7; no clear D. Germline CDR1 is MNHEY and CDR2 is SMNVEV (reference sequence). The CDR3 spans 13 residues. Between the trimmed V and J ends, which lost 2 bases and 2 bases, there was a span of 7 bases. The CDR3 DNA sequence: TGTGCCAGCAGTTTAACGGTAACCTACGAGCAGTACTTC. The encoded protein is CASSLTVTYEQYF.

The chain combines TRBV19 with TRBJ2-7; the match to TRBD2 covers 7 bases. J gave up 2 bases and V 3 bases, and 7 bases lay outside the gene matches. The CDR3 sequence is 15 residues long. Germline V gene sequence: CDR1 LNHDA, CDR2 SQIVND (reference sequence). CDR3 sequence: CASSIFGGSPYEQYF. The CDR3 bases are TGTGCCAGTAGTATCTTCGGGGGGTCACCCTACGAGCAGTACTTC.

In its sample, this clonotype was seen a few times. The V and J genes are TRBV3-1 and TRBJ2-7; D unclear. The CDR3 contains 12 residues. V lost 3 bases to trimming and J lost 2 bases, with 5 bases between them. CDR1 and CDR2 from the germline V gene are LGHDT and YNNKEL (reference sequence). CDR3 amino acids: CASSQVTYEQYF. CDR3 nucleotide sequence: TGTGCCAGCAGCCAGGTAACCTACGAGCAGTACTTC.

The CDR3 DNA reads TGCAGCGTTGAGTCTAAACAGGGGGGCCTTTATTTT. This gives the protein CSVESKQGGLYF. The chain carries TRBV29-1 and TRBJ1-3; 8 positions match TRBD1. CDR1 is SQVTM and CDR2 is ANQGSEA in the germline V gene. This CDR3 spans 12 amino acids. The V gene end was trimmed by 3 bases and the J gene end by 16 bases; junction bases not matched to a gene: 11.

The CDR3 DNA reads as TGTGCCAGCAGCATACAGGGGATTAGCTCCTACAATGAGCAGTTCTTC. Amino acids: CASSIQGISSYNEQFF. The V and J genes are TRBV7-6 and TRBJ2-1, with 7 bases aligning to TRBD1. CDR1 is SGHVS, CDR2 FNYEAQ, per germline. This CDR3 has 16 residues. Germline trimming cut 5 bases from V and 0 bases from J; bases unmatched to any gene: 7.

The chain uses TRBV20-1 and TRBJ1-1; no firm D call. Germline assignment: CDR1 DFQATT and CDR2 SNEGSKA (reference sequence). This CDR3 is 12 amino acids long. V was clipped by 3 bases and J by 3 bases, with 8 bases between them. CDR3: CSASPDDTEAFF. For the CDR3, the DNA is TGCAGTGCTAGTCCGGATGACACTGAAGCTTTCTTT.

This clonotype appeared once. J is TRBJ2-7 and V is TRBV20-1; D is uncertain. V was cut by 0 bases and J by 0 bases, with 12 bases left in between. Looked up from germline, CDR1 is DFQATT and CDR2 is SNEGSKA (reference sequence). The CDR3 has 15 amino acids. The CDR3 nucleotides read TGCAGTGCTAGAGACTGGACGGGCCCCTCCTACGAGCAGTACTTC. Translation gives CSARDWTGPSYEQYF.

The V and J genes are TRBV25-1 and TRBJ1-2, with TRBD1 identical over 11 bases. The CDR3 spans 15 residues. CDR1 is MGHDK, CDR2 SYGVNS, per germline. V lost 2 bases and J lost 8; bases outside the gene matches: 7. The CDR3 loop is CASSEVGTGGTGYTF. CDR3 coding DNA: TGTGCCAGCAGTGAAGTAGGGACAGGGGGGACAGGCTACACCTTC.

The chain couples TRBV10-3 to TRBJ1-2, with no clear D. The CDR3 has 17 residues. Germline V gene sequence: CDR1 ENHRY, CDR2 SYGVKD. With 0 bases removed from V and 4 bases from J, the gap between germline ends came to 18 bases. The CDR3 reads CAISESIARTDLYGYTF. CDR3 in DNA: TGTGCCATCAGTGAGTCGATTGCTCGGACGGATCTCTATGGCTACACCTTC.

This sequence joins TRBV5-6 and TRBJ2-5, with D tentatively TRBD1 (6 bases). Germline lookup yields CDR1 SGHDT and CDR2 YYEEEE. Trimming left V 4 bases short and J 1 base short, with 17 bases between. The CDR3 is made up of 16 amino acids. The CDR3 protein is CASSPELGQSQETQYF. The CDR3 DNA follows: TGTGCCAGCAGCCCCGAACTAGGACAGTCCCAAGAGACCCAGTACTTC.

J is TRBJ2-5 and V is TRBV7-9; D is ambiguous. The germline V gene has CDR1 SEHNR and CDR2 FQNEAQ (reference sequence). This CDR3 has 12 residues. V was clipped by 1 base and J by 5 bases, with 5 bases between them. The CDR3 DNA is TGTGCCAGCAGCTTAGATGTTGAGACCCAGTACTTC. It translates to CASSLDVETQYF.

The chain employs TRBV6-6 and TRBJ1-5, with unresolved D. The V and J ends lost 2 bases and 2 bases respectively, with 13 bases between them. Germline-derived CDR1 and CDR2 are MNHNY and SVGAGI (reference sequence). The CDR3 sequence is 16 residues long. CDR3 DNA sequence: TGTGCCAGCAGTTACACTCCGGGGTACGGCAATCAGCCCCAGCATTTT. It yields the protein CASSYTPGYGNQPQHF.

The V and J genes are TRBV30 and TRBJ1-5; the D gene is possibly TRBD1 (6 bases). The CDR3 length is 16 residues. The V and J ends lost 1 base and 4 bases respectively, with 17 bases between them. Germline V CDR1 and CDR2: GTSNPN, SVGIG (reference sequence). The DNA for the CDR3 is TGTGCCTGGAGTGCACCTGGGACAACCCTTAATCAGCCCCAGCATTTT. It codes for CAWSAPGTTLNQPQHF.

This clonotype was recorded only once. The chain couples TRBV6-4 to TRBJ2-1, with 10 bases that match TRBD2. The V segment lost 2 bases and the J segment 5 bases; nucleotides outside the gene matches: 6. The CDR3 has 16 amino acids. Germline V gives CDR1 MRHNA, CDR2 SNTAGT. The CDR3 DNA reads TGTGCCAGCAGTGACCTAGCGGGGGCAGGGAACAATGAGCAGTTCTTC. Protein product: CASSDLAGAGNNEQFF.

The rearrangement uses TRBV6-5 and TRBJ2-2, with a weak D call TRBD1 (6 bases). This CDR3 is 13 amino acids long. Trimming took off 4 bases at V and 12 bases at J, with 15 bases between the two ends. Germline V gives CDR1 MNHEY, CDR2 SVGAGI. The DNA of the CDR3 is TGTGCCAGCAGTTGGGGGAACAGGGTCCAGCTGTTTTTT. Translating it yields CASSWGNRVQLFF.

The chain uses TRBV5-6 and TRBJ2-1, with a tentative D call TRBD1 (6 bases). The CDR3 has 13 amino acids. V lost 3 bases and J 7 bases, leaving 11 bases between the germline ends. CDR1 and CDR2 (germline): SGHDT, YYEEEE. In DNA form, the CDR3 reads TGTGCCAGCAGCTGGGGGCCTACGAATGAGCAGTTCTTC. Encoded protein: CASSWGPTNEQFF.

This chain connects TRBV25-1 to TRBJ2-3, with TRBD1 matching over 8 bases. Germline V gene lookup returns CDR1 MGHDK and CDR2 SYGVNS. With V trimmed by 0 bases and J by 2 bases, 4 bases remained unmatched. The CDR3 is 16 residues long. CDR3 DNA sequence: TGTGCCAGCAGTGAATATATGGGACAGGACACAGATACGCAGTATTTT. Its translation is CASSEYMGQDTDTQYF.

The J gene is TRBJ1-5, the V gene TRBV4-1; 9 bases line up with TRBD1. The CDR3 spans 19 residues. The junction had 13 bases not matched to a gene; V was cut back by 0 bases and J by 4 bases. Germline CDR1 reads MGHRA; CDR2 reads YSYEKL. The DNA for the CDR3 is TGCGCCAGCAGCCAAGATTTTTTGGGCCCCGGGACAGGGAATCAGCCCCAGCATTTT. Its translation: CASSQDFLGPGTGNQPQHF.

The J gene is TRBJ2-7, the V gene TRBV27, with D perhaps matching TRBD2 (5 bases). Germline values: CDR1 MNHEY, CDR2 SMNVEV (reference sequence). V lost 5 bases, J lost 4 bases, and 18 bases lay in between. The CDR3 is 15 residues long. The CDR3 protein is CASSPTDRGTYEQYF. As DNA, the CDR3 is TGTGCCAGCAGTCCCACGGACCGGGGAACGTACGAGCAGTACTTC.

The chain recombines TRBV7-9 with TRBJ1-1; no reliable D call. The ends were cut back, 5 bases at V and 0 bases at J, with 7 bases in the middle. This CDR3 is built from 13 residues. Germline loops: CDR1 SEHNR, CDR2 FQNEAQ (reference sequence). Here the CDR3 DNA reads TGTGCCAGCAGCGCCGCCTTGAACACTGAAGCTTTCTTT. As protein: CASSAALNTEAFF.

The J gene is TRBJ1-2, the V gene TRBV27; TRBD1 aligns across 8 bases. The V gene end was trimmed by 4 bases and the J gene end by 9 bases; junction bases not matched to a gene: 4. Germline V gene lookup returns CDR1 MNHEY and CDR2 SMNVEV (reference sequence). This CDR3 is 12 amino acids long. CDR3 nucleotides: TGTGCCAGCAGTTGGACAGGGCTGAGCTACACCTTC. Encoded protein: CASSWTGLSYTF.

The chain is built from TRBV25-1 and TRBJ1-1; D is unresolved. Deletions cut 4 bases from V and 2 bases from J, with 8 bases between. CDR1 is MGHDK, CDR2 SYGVNS, per germline. This CDR3 is 13 amino acids long. The CDR3 loop is CASSVPGNTEAFF. CDR3 nucleotide sequence: TGTGCCAGCAGTGTACCAGGCAACACTGAAGCTTTCTTT.